This T cell receptor beta chain derives from a study of blood T cell repertoires in COVID-19. Study-level information: In each case, the material was cDNA or gDNA derived from T cells, B-cell-depleted T cells, or PBMCs.

With 5 bases clipped from V and 5 bases from J, the junction kept 8 bases outside the gene matches. This CDR3 is 16 amino acids long. Germline CDR1 and CDR2: LNHDA and SQIVND (reference sequence). This table comes from immunoSEQ multiplex PCR, and its TCRdb copy is limited to in-frame clones, with some not included. The sample lists about 250,000 clones, nearly 85% occurring once. The source is a human donor in a cohort sampled during active COVID-19. The sequencing sample was made of peripheral blood. The chain employs TRBV19 and TRBJ1-5; 11 bases are a match to TRBD1. CDR3 residues: CASSPRTGGIDQPQHF. The CDR3 region has the DNA TGTGCCAGTAGTCCCCGGACAGGGGGCATTGATCAGCCCCAGCATTTT.